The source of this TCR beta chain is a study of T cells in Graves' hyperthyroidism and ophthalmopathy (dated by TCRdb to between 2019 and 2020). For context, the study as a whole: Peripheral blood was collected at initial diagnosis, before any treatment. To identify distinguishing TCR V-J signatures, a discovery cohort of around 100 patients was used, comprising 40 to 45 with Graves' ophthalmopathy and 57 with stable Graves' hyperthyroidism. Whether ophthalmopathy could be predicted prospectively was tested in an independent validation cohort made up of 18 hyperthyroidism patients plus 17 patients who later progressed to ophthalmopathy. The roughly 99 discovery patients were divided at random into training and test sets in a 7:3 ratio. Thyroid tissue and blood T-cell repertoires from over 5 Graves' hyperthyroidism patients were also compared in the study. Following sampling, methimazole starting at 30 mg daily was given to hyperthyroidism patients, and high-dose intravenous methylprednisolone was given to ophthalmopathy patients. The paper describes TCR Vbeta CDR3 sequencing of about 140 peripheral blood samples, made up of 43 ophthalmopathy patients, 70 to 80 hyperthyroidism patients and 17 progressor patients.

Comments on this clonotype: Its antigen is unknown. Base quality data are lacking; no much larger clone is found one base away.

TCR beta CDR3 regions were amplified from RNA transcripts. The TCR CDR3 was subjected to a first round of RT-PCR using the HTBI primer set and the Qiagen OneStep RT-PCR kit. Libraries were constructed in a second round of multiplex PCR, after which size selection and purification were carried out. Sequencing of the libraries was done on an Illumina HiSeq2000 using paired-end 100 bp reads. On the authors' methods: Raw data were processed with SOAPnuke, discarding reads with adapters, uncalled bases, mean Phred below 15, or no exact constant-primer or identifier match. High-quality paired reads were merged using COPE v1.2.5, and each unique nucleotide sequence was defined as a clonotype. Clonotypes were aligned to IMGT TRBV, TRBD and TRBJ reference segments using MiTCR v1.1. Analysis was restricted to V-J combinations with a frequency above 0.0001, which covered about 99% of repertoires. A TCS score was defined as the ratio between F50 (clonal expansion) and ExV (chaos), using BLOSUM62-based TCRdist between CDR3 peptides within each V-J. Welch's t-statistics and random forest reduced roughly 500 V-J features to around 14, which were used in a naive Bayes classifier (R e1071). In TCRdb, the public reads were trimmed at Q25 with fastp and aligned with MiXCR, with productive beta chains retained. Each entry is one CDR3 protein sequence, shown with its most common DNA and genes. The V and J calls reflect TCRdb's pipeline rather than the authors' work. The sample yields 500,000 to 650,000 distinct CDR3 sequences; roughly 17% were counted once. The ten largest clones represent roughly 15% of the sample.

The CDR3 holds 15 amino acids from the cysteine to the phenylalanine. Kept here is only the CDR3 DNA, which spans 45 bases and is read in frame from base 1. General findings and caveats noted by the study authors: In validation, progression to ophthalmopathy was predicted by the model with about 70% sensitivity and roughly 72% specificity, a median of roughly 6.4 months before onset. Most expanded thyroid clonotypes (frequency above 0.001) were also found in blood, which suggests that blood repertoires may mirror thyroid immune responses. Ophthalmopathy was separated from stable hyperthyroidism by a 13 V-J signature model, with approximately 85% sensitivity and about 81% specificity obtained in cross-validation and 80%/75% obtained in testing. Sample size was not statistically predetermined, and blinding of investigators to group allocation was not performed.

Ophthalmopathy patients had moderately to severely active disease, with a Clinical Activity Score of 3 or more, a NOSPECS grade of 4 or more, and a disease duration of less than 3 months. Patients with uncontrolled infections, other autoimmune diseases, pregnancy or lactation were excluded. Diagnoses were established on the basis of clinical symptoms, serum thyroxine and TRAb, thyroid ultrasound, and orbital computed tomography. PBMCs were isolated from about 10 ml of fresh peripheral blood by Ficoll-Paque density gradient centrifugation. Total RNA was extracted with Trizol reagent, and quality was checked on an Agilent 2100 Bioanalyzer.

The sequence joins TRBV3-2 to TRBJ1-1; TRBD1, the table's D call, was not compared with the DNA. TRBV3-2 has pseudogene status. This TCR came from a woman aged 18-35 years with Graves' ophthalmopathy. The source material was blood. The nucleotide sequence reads TGTGCCAGCAGCCGGGGGAGTCCCCGAGGGACTGAAGCTTTCTTT. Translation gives CASSRGSPRGTEAFF.